A single TCR beta chain is shown here with its context. Its antigen is still unknown. This table comes from immunoSEQ multiplex PCR, and its TCRdb copy is limited to in-frame clones, with some not included. This table has 95,000 to 100,000 clones, more than 70% appearing once. Per germline, CDR1 MNHEY and CDR2 SMNVEV (reference sequence). The junction had 4 bases not matched to a gene; V was cut back by 2 bases and J by 3 bases. The CDR3 has 14 residues. The data belong to a study of T cell responses to AZD1222 COVID-19 vaccine. Study-wide results and caveats: Regions 160-218 and 743-854 held dominance among vaccine-associated CD4 TCRs, which spanned spike. A mostly white British donor set with more females was recruited, and clonal diversity was possibly underestimated.

The clonotype was recovered from an adult who received the AZD1222 COVID-19 vaccine. The sequenced sample was peripheral blood, obtained 28 days after the second AZD1222 dose. The gene calls are TRBV27 and TRBJ2-7, with 7 bases aligning to TRBD2. This chain's CDR3 is CASSLRTRYYEQYF. As DNA, the CDR3 is TGTGCCAGCAGTTTAAGGACTAGATACTACGAGCAGTACTTC.